This TCR beta chain derives from a study of T cell repertoires in cytomegalovirus infection. Whole-study context: Newly reported HLA-C-restricted and thoroughly characterized HLA-B-restricted CMV epitopes were employed. The study, taken as a whole, reports: CMV-specific HLA-C-restricted TCR beta clonotypes dominated the ex vivo response.

In TCRdb, the reads were re-called with MiXCR into one record per CDR3 protein. This table holds about 830,000 distinct CDR3 sequences, 32% found once. In its sample, this clonotype was seen a few times. What it recognizes is unknown. The CDR3 runs to 19 residues. Trimming cost V 1 base and J 0 bases; bases outside gene matches: 6. Germline CDR1 reads MNHEY; CDR2 reads SVGEGT. The sequence was collected from a human donor in good health (CMV status not recorded). Some clones in this sample may be carry-over from other donors' samples. Sequencing used cultured CD8+ T cells from PBMCs, obtained from culture after CMV antigen stimulation. V and J are TRBV6-2 or TRBV6-3 and TRBJ2-1; 13 positions agree with TRBD2. CDR3 residues: CASSYLGLAGSSSYNEQFF. DNA of the CDR3: TGTGCCAGCAGTTACTTGGGACTAGCGGGGTCCAGCTCCTACAATGAGCAGTTCTTC.